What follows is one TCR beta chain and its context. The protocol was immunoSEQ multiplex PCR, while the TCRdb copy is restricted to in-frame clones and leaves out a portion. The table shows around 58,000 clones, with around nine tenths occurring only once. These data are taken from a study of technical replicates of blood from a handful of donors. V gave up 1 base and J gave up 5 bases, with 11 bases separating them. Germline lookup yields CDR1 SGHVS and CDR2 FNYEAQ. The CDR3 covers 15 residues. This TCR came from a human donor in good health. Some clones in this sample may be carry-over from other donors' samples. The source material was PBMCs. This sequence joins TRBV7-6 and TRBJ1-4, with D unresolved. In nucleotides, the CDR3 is TGTGCCAGCAGCTTAGGAAGTGAGAGAAATGAAAAACTGTTTTTT. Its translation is CASSLGSERNEKLFF. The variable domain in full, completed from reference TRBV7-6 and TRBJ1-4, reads GAGVSQSPRYKVTKRGQDVALRCDPISGHVSLYWYRQALGQGPEFLTYFNYEAQQDKSGLPNDRFSAERPEGSISTLTIQRTEQRDSAMYRCASSLGSERNEKLFFGSGTQLSVL.